This TCR beta chain is from a study of cytomegalovirus exposure and HLA in healthy donors. V shed 8 bases and J 4 bases; nucleotides not matched to a gene: 8. Germline lookup yields CDR1 ENHRY and CDR2 SYGVKD. This CDR3 has 16 amino acids. The PCR was carried out with 60 Vbeta primers and 13 Jbeta primers. TCRdb keeps only in-frame clones here, not all; method: immunoSEQ multiplex PCR. The repertoire table contains 200,000 to 250,000 clones. This receptor was identified in a woman in her twenties or thirties in good health and CMV-seropositive. V is TRBV10-3 and J is TRBJ2-1, with 13 bases aligning to TRBD2. The sequencing sample was made of PBMCs. The CDR3 DNA follows: TGTGCCATCGGAGGACTAGCGGGAGTCTCGTACAATGAGCAGTTCTTC. It encodes CAIGGLAGVSYNEQFF.